Below are 11 T cell receptor beta chains sequenced from a single sample in a study of T cell clonality in common variable immunodeficiency. Measured with immunoSEQ multiplex PCR; TCRdb has only the in-frame clones, and not every one. There are fewer than 75,000 clones in the sample, none observed a single time. The sequencing sample was made of peripheral blood mononuclear cells. The source is a person between 18 and 75 years old in good health.

Ten or more counts support this clone. The CDR3 extends 3 residues past the end of the read, so its final part is completed from the germline J gene. The rearrangement links TRBV18 to TRBJ2-7, with 8 bases identical to TRBD1. The trim removed 8 bases at V and 3 bases at J, leaving 9 bases unmatched. The germline gives CDR1 KGHSH, CDR2 LQKENI. CDR3 length equals 14 residues. CDR3 amino acids: CASGRTGKGYEQYF. The sequenced CDR3 bases are TGTGCCAGCGGCAGGACAGGGAAAGGCTACGAG.

The sample holds many counts of this clone. The read ends 3 residues before the CDR3 terminus; that terminus is restored from the germline J gene. This sequence joins TRBV28 and TRBJ2-7; 13 bases agree with TRBD2. CDR3 length equals 13 residues. Germline V lookup: CDR1 MDHEN, CDR2 SYDVKM. V shed 9 bases, J shed 6 bases, and the junction held 5 bases outside the gene matches. The part of the CDR3 DNA that was read is TGTGCCAGTCGGACTAGCGGGAGAACCGAG. This translates into CASRTSGRTE. The entire CDR3 reads CASRTSGRTEQYF.

With respect to this clone: The DNA ends 3 residues before the CDR3 does, and the rest of the CDR3 is filled in from the germline J gene. The rearrangement uses TRBV7-7 and TRBJ2-1; 9 bases line up with TRBD2. V lost 3 bases, J lost 5 bases, and 2 bases stayed unmatched. The CDR3 length is 14 residues. Germline CDR1 and CDR2: SSHAT and FNYEAQ (reference sequence). CDR3 DNA, as far as it was read: TGTGCCAGCAGCTTGGCGGGGGGGGACAATGAG. It encodes CASSLAGGDNE. The CDR3 in its entirety is CASSLAGGDNEQFF.

This clone has more than one count but fewer than ten. Incomplete CDR3 DNA: TGTGCCAGCAGCCAAGGACTAGCGGTCTACGAG. Its protein is CASSQGLAVYE. In full, the CDR3 reads CASSQGLAVYEQYF. J is TRBJ2-7 and V is TRBV7-6; 10 nucleotides match TRBD2. The CDR3 end lies 3 residues beyond the end of the read and is filled in from the germline J gene. V trimming: 5 bases; J trimming: 3 bases; junction bases outside the gene matches: 4. This CDR3 comprises 14 residues. CDR1 and CDR2 from the germline V gene are SGHVS and FNYEAQ.

This clone appeared many times. The DNA ends 3 residues before the CDR3 does, and the rest of the CDR3 is filled in from the germline J gene. V usage is TRBV7-2 and J usage is TRBJ1-5; D might be TRBD1 (5 bases). The CDR3 covers 15 residues. The V end lost 5 bases, the J end lost 2 bases, and 13 bases lay between the germline ends. Germline assignment: CDR1 SGHTA and CDR2 FQGNSA. Partial CDR3 DNA: TGTGCCAGCAGCATCCTCGGGGGGGGCAATCAGCCC. Translation gives CASSILGGGNQP. The CDR3 in its entirety is CASSILGGGNQPQHF.

Concerning this clone: An end of the junction differs from the germline gene, which may be a read error. Read coverage stops 3 residues before the CDR3 terminus; the germline J gene supplies the remainder. The rearrangement uses TRBV7-9 and TRBJ1-3; D is unclear. The CDR3 runs 15 residues. Germline values: CDR1 SEHNR, CDR2 FQNEAQ (reference sequence). The part of the CDR3 DNA that was read is TGTCCCAGCAGCTCCCGCCATAGCTCTGGAAACACC. This encodes CPSSSRHSSGNT. The full-length CDR3 reads as CPSSSRHSSGNTIYF.

This clone was seen many times. The CDR3 bases that were read are TGTGCCAGCAGTTCTCCGGGACAGGGATCAGAGACC. Protein sequence: CASSSPGQGSET. The whole CDR3 sequence reads CASSSPGQGSETQYF. The chain combines TRBV28 with TRBJ2-5, with 9 bases identical to TRBD1. The read ends 3 residues early relative to the CDR3; the germline J gene fills the gap. Germline-derived CDR1 and CDR2 are MDHEN and SYDVKM. This CDR3 spans 15 amino acids. V lost 4 bases and J lost 4; bases outside the gene matches: 7.

This clone was seen ten or more times. The DNA ends 3 residues before the CDR3 does, and the rest of the CDR3 is filled in from the germline J gene. The chain carries TRBV6-4 and TRBJ1-2; D is possibly TRBD1 (5 bases). The V and J ends lost 4 bases and 7 bases respectively, with 16 bases between them. CDR3 length: 14 amino acids. Germline lookup yields CDR1 MRHNA and CDR2 SNTAGT. CDR3 residues: CASSASQEVGGYTF. The covered CDR3 bases are TGTGCCAGCAGTGCCTCACAGGAGGTGGGTGGC.

This clone occurred many times. The read finishes 3 residues shy of the CDR3 end, and the germline J gene is used to complete it. The rearrangement links TRBV19 to TRBJ2-1; D uncertain. V shed 6 bases and J shed 3 bases, with 6 bases lying between them. CDR1 and CDR2 from the germline V gene are LNHDA and SQIVND (reference sequence). The CDR3 spans 12 residues. CDR3 sequence: CASRNGYNEQFF. The DNA read from the CDR3 is TGTGCCAGTAGGAACGGCTACAATGAG.

This clone was seen at least ten times. The CDR3 end is not reached by the read, which stops 3 residues before it; the germline J gene fills it in. The gene calls are TRBV7-3 and TRBJ2-7, with 7 bases fitting TRBD1. Germline values: CDR1 SGHTA, CDR2 FQGTGA. With V trimmed by 5 bases and J by 6 bases, 7 bases remained unmatched. The CDR3 totals 13 residues. The covered CDR3 bases are TGTGCCAGCAGCGCAGACAGGGCGGGCGAG. Translated, it gives CASSADRAGE. The complete CDR3 sequence is CASSADRAGEQYF. Combining the CDR3 with reference TRBV7-3 and TRBJ2-7 gives the whole variable domain GAGVSQTPSNKVTEKGKYVELRCDPISGHTALYWYRQSLGQGPEFLIYFQGTGAADDSGLPNDRFFAVRPEGSVSTLKIQRTERGDSAVYLCASSADRAGEQYFGPGTRLTVT.

This clone was observed many times. The read ends 3 residues early relative to the CDR3; the germline J gene fills the gap. The chain couples TRBV7-2 to TRBJ1-1; perhaps TRBD1 as D (6 bases). From germline, CDR1 is SGHTA and CDR2 FQGNSA. The CDR3 runs 15 residues. Trimming left V 3 bases short and J 5 bases short, with 16 bases between. This chain's CDR3 is CASSLGHLMGTEAFF. Partial CDR3 DNA: TGTGCCAGCAGCTTGGGACACCTAATGGGAACTGAA.